This entry lists 31 T cell receptor beta chains sequenced from one sample in a study of Graves' ophthalmopathy and Graves' hyperthyroidism. TCR beta CDR3 regions were amplified from RNA transcripts. An initial RT-PCR round employing HTBI primers preceded a second-round multiplex PCR. TCRdb analysed the multiplex PCR reads with MiXCR anew, one entry per CDR3 protein. This sample has 650,000 to 900,000 distinct CDR3 sequences; 35% to 50% occur once, and the top ten carry 44%. Sequenced: peripheral blood. The receptors were sampled from an adult man with Graves' ophthalmopathy.

This clonotype came up once. The J gene is TRBJ1-1, the V gene TRBV2; the D is unclear. CDR1 SNHLY and CDR2 FYNNEI come from the germline V gene. V was pared by 7 bases and J by 0 bases, with 24 bases between. The CDR3 covers 18 residues. CDR3 residues: CASNHRRAGEPMNTEAFF. For the CDR3, the DNA is TGTGCCAGCAATCACCGGCGGGCAGGTGAACCAATGAACACTGAAGCTTTCTTT. Combining the CDR3 with reference TRBV2 and TRBJ1-1 gives the whole variable domain EPEVTQTPSHQVTQMGQEVILRCVPISNHLYFYWYRQILGQKVEFLVSFYNNEISEKSEIFDDQFSVERPDGSNFTLKIRSTKLEDSAMYFCASNHRRAGEPMNTEAFFGQGTRLTVV.

This clonotype showed up just a few times. The V call is TRBV4-3, the J call TRBJ1-5; D is perhaps TRBD1 (5 bases). The CDR3 runs to 15 residues. Germline V gene lookup returns CDR1 LGHNA and CDR2 YSLEER. V lost 4 bases, J lost 2 bases, and 12 bases lay in between. DNA of the CDR3: TGCGCCAGCAGCCTCGGGACCTCAGGCAATCAGCCCCAGCATTTT. Amino acids: CASSLGTSGNQPQHF.

V gene TRBV10-3 combines with J gene TRBJ1-2; D unresolved. The V gene lost 2 bases and the J gene lost 2 bases, with 6 bases spanning the gap. The CDR3 loop spans 13 amino acids. Germline V gene sequence: CDR1 ENHRY, CDR2 SYGVKD. CDR3 nucleotide sequence: TGTGCCATCAGTGAGGACGGAAACTATGGCTACACCTTC. Amino acid sequence: CAISEDGNYGYTF.

V and J are TRBV12-3 or TRBV12-4 and TRBJ1-4, with D possibly TRBD1 on 5 matching bases. V was pared by 2 bases and J by 8 bases, with 12 bases between. The CDR3 is 14 residues long. CDR3 bases: TGTGCCAGCAGTTTAACCAGGGTGGGCGAAAAACTGTTTTTT. Encoded protein: CASSLTRVGEKLFF.

This clonotype was picked up many times. The chain uses TRBV29-1 and TRBJ2-7, with D perhaps matching TRBD2 (5 bases). The ends were cut back, 0 bases at V and 5 bases at J, with 11 bases in the middle. From germline, CDR1 is SQVTM and CDR2 ANQGSEA. The CDR3 is 13 residues long. DNA for the CDR3: TGCAGCGTTGAAGATGGTGGGAGCCACGAGCAGTACTTC. Translated, it gives CSVEDGGSHEQYF.

About this clonotype itself: The conserved phenylalanine or tryptophan is not found at the CDR3 terminus, so this likely reflects a read error. The V call is TRBV20-1, the J call TRBJ1-5; 10 positions match TRBD1. V shed 2 bases and J 5 bases; nucleotides not matched to a gene: 3. CDR3 length: 14 amino acids. In germline, CDR1 is DFQATT, CDR2 SNEGSKA (reference sequence). The CDR3 reads CSARIGQGDQPQHL. The CDR3 DNA follows: TGCAGTGCTAGAATTGGACAGGGGGATCAGCCCCAGCATCTT.

Only a few counts were recorded for this clonotype. One junction end disagrees with the germline gene, perhaps due to a read error. The chain links TRBV24-1 to TRBJ1-5; tentative D call: TRBD1 (6 bases). The CDR3 sequence is 14 residues long. CDR1 KGHDR and CDR2 SFDVKD come from the germline V gene. CDR3 DNA sequence: TGTGCCAGCAGTGAACTTACAGGGAATCAGCCCCAGCATTTT. Its translation: CASSELTGNQPQHF.

This clonotype was seen many times. The chain uses TRBV10-3 and TRBJ2-6, with no clear D. The CDR3 loop spans 15 amino acids. The germline CDR1 and CDR2 sequences are ENHRY and SYGVKD. V was pared by 10 bases and J by 0 bases, with 13 bases between. The DNA of the CDR3 is TGTGCCAGCAGAAGGACCTCCTCTGGGGCCAACGTCCTGACTTTC. Translated: CASRRTSSGANVLTF.

This clonotype was counted at least ten times. This may stem from a read error, because a much larger clone lies one nucleotide away. V gene TRBV2 combines with J gene TRBJ2-5, with D perhaps given as TRBD1 or TRBD2 (5 bases each). The V gene's germline CDR1 is SNHLY and CDR2 FYNNEI. Trimming took off 7 bases at V and 5 bases at J, with 17 bases between the two ends. The CDR3 runs 14 residues. The CDR3 spells CASNEGFGRETQYF. The CDR3 DNA sequence: TGTGCCAGCAATGAGGGGTTCGGCCGGGAGACCCAGTACTTC.

The V call is TRBV19, the J call TRBJ1-1, with D maybe TRBD1 (6 bases). This CDR3 has 15 residues. Trimming shortened V by 4 bases and J by 4 bases, and 16 bases separated the two germline ends. From germline, CDR1 is LNHDA and CDR2 SQIVND (reference sequence). The CDR3 region has the DNA TGTGCCAGTAGTAACGGGCCAACAGGGCTCACTGAAGCTTTCTTT. Translation gives CASSNGPTGLTEAFF.

Of note for this clonotype: A read error may explain this, as a much larger clone is one base away. The chain recombines TRBV19 with TRBJ1-1, with D possibly being TRBD1 (5 bases). Germline V gene lookup returns CDR1 LNHDA and CDR2 SQIVND (reference sequence). The V and J ends lost 1 base and 4 bases respectively, with 13 bases between them. The CDR3 is made up of 15 amino acids. CDR3 nucleotide sequence: TGTGCCAGTAGTATAGGGGGCTATACGGGCACTGAAGCTTTCTTT. Amino acid sequence: CASSIGGYTGTEAFF.

This clonotype has only a few counts. The chain links TRBV11-2 to TRBJ1-1, with D perhaps TRBD1 (5 bases). Per the germline V gene, CDR1 is SGHAT and CDR2 is FQNNGV. The germline V and J ends were trimmed by 6 bases and 0 bases, with 20 bases remaining between them. CDR3 length: 17 residues. CDR3 loop: CASSFLYRTPVNTEAFF. The DNA for the CDR3 is TGTGCCAGCAGTTTCCTCTACAGGACTCCCGTGAACACTGAAGCTTTCTTT.

V is TRBV20-1 and J is TRBJ2-7; unclear D gene. Germline CDR1 DFQATT, CDR2 SNEGSKA (reference sequence). The CDR3 runs to 16 residues. V lost 3 bases, J lost 1 base, and 19 bases lay in between. Here the CDR3 reads CSASGHSNQESYEQYF. As DNA, the CDR3 is TGCAGTGCTAGTGGTCACAGCAACCAGGAGTCCTACGAGCAGTACTTC.

A word on this clonotype: With a much larger clone just one base away, this may be a read error. The V and J genes are TRBV2 and TRBJ1-5; 7 nucleotides line up with TRBD1. Germline-derived CDR1 and CDR2 are SNHLY and FYNNEI. The CDR3 sequence is 15 residues long. With 6 bases clipped from V and 8 bases from J, the junction kept 13 bases outside the gene matches. This CDR3 reads CASSVTGDIEEPQHF. The CDR3 DNA follows: TGTGCCAGCAGCGTTACAGGGGATATTGAGGAGCCCCAGCATTTT.

This clonotype was counted at least ten times. The chain combines TRBV2 with TRBJ1-3; tentatively, D is TRBD1 (6 bases). V lost 7 bases to trimming and J lost 4 bases, with 20 bases between them. The CDR3 runs to 16 residues. Germline V gene lookup returns CDR1 SNHLY and CDR2 FYNNEI. CDR3 in amino acids: CASTTYSGTRGNTIYF. CDR3 nucleotides: TGTGCCAGCACCACTTACTCCGGGACACGGGGAAACACCATATATTTT.

There are a few counts of this clonotype. The rearrangement uses TRBV2 and TRBJ2-7; 7 bases match TRBD2. With 7 bases clipped from V and 1 base from J, the junction kept 10 bases outside the gene matches. The germline V gene has CDR1 SNHLY and CDR2 FYNNEI. CDR3 length: 15 residues. The CDR3 here is CASNSGGSASYEQYF. In DNA, the CDR3 is TGTGCCAGCAATTCGGGAGGCTCAGCATCCTACGAGCAGTACTTC. The entire variable domain, with the rest obtained from reference TRBV2 and TRBJ2-7, is as follows: EPEVTQTPSHQVTQMGQEVILRCVPISNHLYFYWYRQILGQKVEFLVSFYNNEISEKSEIFDDQFSVERPDGSNFTLKIRSTKLEDSAMYFCASNSGGSASYEQYFGPGTRLTVT.

This clonotype occurred a few times. The chain carries TRBV19 and TRBJ2-2, with TRBD1 matching over 7 bases. V trimming: 6 bases; J trimming: 0 bases; junction bases outside the gene matches: 4. The germline gives CDR1 LNHDA, CDR2 SQIVND (reference sequence). The CDR3 covers 15 residues. CDR3 region: CASRVRGTNTGELFF. In DNA, the CDR3 is TGTGCCAGTAGGGTCAGGGGGACGAACACCGGGGAGCTGTTTTTT.

J is TRBJ2-2 and V is TRBV29-1; D unclear. The CDR3 is 14 amino acids. Germline V lookup: CDR1 SQVTM, CDR2 ANQGSEA. Between the trimmed V and J ends, which lost 3 bases and 9 bases, there was a span of 17 bases. The CDR3 DNA follows: TGCAGCGTTGAGGCGTGGGTGTTGAGGAGGGAGCTGTTTTTT. It translates to CSVEAWVLRRELFF.

This sequence joins TRBV2 and TRBJ2-7; 9 positions match TRBD1. V dropped 7 bases and J dropped 4; count of bases not matched to a gene: 8. The germline V gene has CDR1 SNHLY and CDR2 FYNNEI. The CDR3 contains 14 residues. CDR3 protein: CASTRTGAVYEQYF. The CDR3 DNA reads TGTGCCAGCACTAGGACAGGGGCAGTTTACGAGCAGTACTTC.

The CDR3 sequence is CASSYSKQETQYF. CDR3 in DNA: TGTGCCAGCAGTTATAGCAAGCAGGAGACCCAGTACTTC. The rearrangement links TRBV6-5 to TRBJ2-5; D is uncertain. V was shortened by 3 bases and J by 5 bases, with 10 bases between the two germline ends. The CDR3 spans 13 residues. Germline V gene data show CDR1 as MNHEY and CDR2 as SVGAGI.

V is TRBV7-9 and J is TRBJ2-5, with TRBD2 matching 8 bases. Germline trimming cut 8 bases from V and 5 bases from J; bases unmatched to any gene: 16. The CDR3 has 16 residues. Germline V gene lookup returns CDR1 SEHNR and CDR2 FQNEAQ (reference sequence). Here the CDR3 reads CASGQGLGLIRETQYF. The CDR3 region has the DNA TGTGCCAGCGGCCAGGGACTAGGGTTAATTAGGGAGACCCAGTACTTC. Filled out from reference TRBV7-9 and TRBJ2-5, the complete variable domain reads DTGVSQNPRHKITKRGQNVTFRCDPISEHNRLYWYRQTLGQGPEFLTYFQNEAQLEKSRLLSDRFSAERPKGSFSTLEIQRTEQGDSAMYLCASGQGLGLIRETQYFGPGTRLLVL.

This clonotype has ten or more counts. The chain employs TRBV15 and TRBJ1-3; D call uncertain. CDR1 and CDR2 from the germline V gene are LNHNV and YYDKDF (reference sequence). This CDR3 spans 14 amino acids. V dropped 4 bases and J dropped 0 bases, with 7 bases sitting between them. This chain's CDR3 is CATSTPSSGNTIYF. The CDR3 nucleotides read TGTGCCACCAGCACCCCGTCCTCTGGAAACACCATATATTTT.

This clonotype was found many times. This chain joins TRBV29-1 and TRBJ2-6; possible D gene TRBD2, 6 bases. The CDR3 has 17 amino acids. The germline gives CDR1 SQVTM, CDR2 ANQGSEA. V was cut by 4 bases and J by 1 base, with 17 bases left in between. In nucleotides, the CDR3 is TGCAGCGTTGGAGGTTGGAGGGGTACGTCTGGGGCCAACGTCCTGACTTTC. Encoded protein: CSVGGWRGTSGANVLTF.

This clonotype came up many times. The rearrangement links TRBV25-1 to TRBJ1-2; 7 bases agree with TRBD1. Germline CDR1 is MGHDK and CDR2 is SYGVNS. The junction had 8 bases not matched to a gene; V was cut back by 9 bases and J by 7 bases. The CDR3 runs 12 residues. The DNA for the CDR3 is TGTGCCAGTGGGGCGACAGGGTTTGGCTACACCTTC. Protein sequence: CASGATGFGYTF.

This chain joins TRBV13 and TRBJ1-1; 7 nucleotides line up with TRBD1. The germline V gene encodes CDR1 PRHDT and CDR2 FYEKMQ (reference sequence). CDR3 length: 14 amino acids. Unmatched junction bases numbered 4, after V lost 0 bases and J lost 6 bases. CDR3 sequence (DNA): TGTGCCAGCAGCTTAGGACTACAGGGGTCTGAAGCTTTCTTT. Its protein product is CASSLGLQGSEAFF.

This clonotype was seen many times. The rearrangement uses TRBV10-3 and TRBJ1-2, with no clear D. The CDR3 runs to 15 residues. From germline, CDR1 is ENHRY and CDR2 SYGVKD. V shed 10 bases and J shed 4 bases, with 22 bases lying between them. The CDR3 DNA sequence: TGTGCCAGCAGCCTGGCTTTCCACCCCCTCTATGGCTACACCTTC. The encoded protein is CASSLAFHPLYGYTF.

The chain joins TRBV5-4 to TRBJ1-2; no firm D call. Germline-derived CDR1 and CDR2 are SGHNT and YYREEE (reference sequence). Trimming took off 7 bases at V and 9 bases at J, with 19 bases between the two ends. The CDR3 has 13 residues. This CDR3 reads CASSPTAEYSYTF. The CDR3 nucleotides read TGTGCCAGCTCACCCACCGCTGAGTATAGCTACACCTTC.

This clonotype appeared many times. The V and J genes are TRBV12-3 or TRBV12-4 and TRBJ2-5, with no clear D. Trimming stripped 4 bases from V and 5 bases from J, with 8 bases between. The CDR3 runs to 12 residues. The CDR3 coding sequence is TGTGCCAGCAGTTACCCGGAGGAGACCCAGTACTTC. It translates to CASSYPEETQYF.

This clonotype occurred many times. This chain uses TRBV5-1 with TRBJ2-5; D ambiguous. The V end lost 4 bases, the J end lost 0 bases, and 10 bases lay between the germline ends. Germline V gene data show CDR1 as SGHRS and CDR2 as YFSETQ. This CDR3 region has 14 residues. In nucleotides, the CDR3 is TGCGCCAGCAGCCCCGGCCAGTACCAAGAGACCCAGTACTTC. This sequence encodes CASSPGQYQETQYF.

This clonotype was counted at least ten times. This chain links TRBV29-1 with TRBJ2-7; 10 bases line up with TRBD2. Germline lookup yields CDR1 SQVTM and CDR2 ANQGSEA. Germline trimming cut 6 bases from V and 0 bases from J; bases unmatched to any gene: 2. This CDR3 spans 13 amino acids. The CDR3 protein is CSVGTSDSYEQYF. The CDR3 DNA sequence: TGCAGCGTCGGGACTAGCGACTCCTACGAGCAGTACTTC.

The V and J genes are TRBV4-1 and TRBJ2-7, with D possibly being TRBD1 or TRBD2 (6 bases each). The CDR3 extends over 16 amino acids. Per the germline V gene, CDR1 is MGHRA and CDR2 is YSYEKL. V lost 4 bases and J 2 bases, leaving 18 bases between the germline ends. CDR3 bases: TGCGCCAGCAGCCTAAGAGGTGGGGGGCGGCCCTACGAGCAGTACTTC. It is translated as CASSLRGGGRPYEQYF.